This is a list of T cell receptor beta chains from one sample in a study of blood T cells in healthy people across ages. TCRdb analysed the 5' RACE reads with MiXCR anew, one entry per CDR3 protein. The sample contains about 1.1 million distinct CDR3 sequences, roughly two fifths of which appear only once. Sequenced material: blood. Every receptor here comes from a man between 18 and 35 years old in good health. Both conserved end residues are trimmed from each CDR3. A D gene is named only where the DNA matches it firmly.

CDR3	J	V	D
ATSDGTSGGAGDTQY	TRBJ2-3	TRBV24-1	TRBD2
SARVDSYGYS	TRBJ1-2	TRBV20-1	-
ASSQLVRRAEAEAF	TRBJ1-1	TRBV4-1	-
ASSSERSNEQF	TRBJ2-1	TRBV7-3	-
ASSHNQGYYGYT	TRBJ1-2	TRBV14	-
ASSEALGVDNIQY	TRBJ2-4	TRBV2	-
ASSRLRPIPDEQF	TRBJ2-1	TRBV12-3/TRBV12-4	-
ASSSNRGEQF	TRBJ2-1	TRBV28	TRBD1
SARIPGSNQPQH	TRBJ1-5	TRBV20-1	-
ASSHGPSGGRSYNEQF	TRBJ2-1	TRBV4-2	TRBD2
ASRSTGKNYGYT	TRBJ1-2	TRBV6-5	-
ASSHRLAGDTDTQY	TRBJ2-3	TRBV4-3	TRBD2
ASSPAPQGLDIQY	-	TRBV18	-
ASSQEQIGTDTQY	TRBJ2-3	TRBV3-1	-
SVRAGTEAF	TRBJ1-1	TRBV29-1	-
AISGGTGGRLNYGYT	TRBJ1-2	TRBV10-3	TRBD1
STREGTSINEQY	-	TRBV20-1	TRBD2
ASSYQNRGFSWNTEAF	TRBJ1-1	TRBV7-9	TRBD1
ASSPAGALANYGYT	TRBJ1-2	TRBV7-2	-
ASTSGQGNYNEQF	TRBJ2-1	TRBV6-5	TRBD1
ASSANDRGDTQY	TRBJ2-3	TRBV27	TRBD1
ASSQGRFGVSYGYT	TRBJ1-2	TRBV3-1	-
SVEARGRMNTEAF	TRBJ1-1	TRBV29-1	-
ASSFTTGNQPQH	TRBJ1-5	TRBV12-3/TRBV12-4	-
ASSLRFGHYEQY	TRBJ2-7	TRBV5-1	-
ASSLETGEQF	TRBJ2-1	TRBV5-1	-